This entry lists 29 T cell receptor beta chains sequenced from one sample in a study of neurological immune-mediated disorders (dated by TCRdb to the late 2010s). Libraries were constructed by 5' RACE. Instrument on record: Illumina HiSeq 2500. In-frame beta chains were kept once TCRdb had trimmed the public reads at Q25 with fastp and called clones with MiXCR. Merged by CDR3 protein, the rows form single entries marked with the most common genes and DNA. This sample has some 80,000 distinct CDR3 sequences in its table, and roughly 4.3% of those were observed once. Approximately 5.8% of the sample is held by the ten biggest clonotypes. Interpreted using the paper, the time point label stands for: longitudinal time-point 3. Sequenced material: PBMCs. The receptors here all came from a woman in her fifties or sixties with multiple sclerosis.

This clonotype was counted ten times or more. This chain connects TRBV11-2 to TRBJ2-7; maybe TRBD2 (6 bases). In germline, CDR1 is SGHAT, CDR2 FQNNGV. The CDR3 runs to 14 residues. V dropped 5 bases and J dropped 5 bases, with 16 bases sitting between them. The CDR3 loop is CASSLWDSGNEQYF. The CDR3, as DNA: TGTGCCAGCAGCCTATGGGACTCCGGGAACGAGCAGTACTTC.

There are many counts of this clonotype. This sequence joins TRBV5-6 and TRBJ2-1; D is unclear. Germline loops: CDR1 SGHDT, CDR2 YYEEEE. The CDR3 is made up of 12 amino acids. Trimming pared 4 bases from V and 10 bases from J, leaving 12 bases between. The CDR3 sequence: CASSPGLGEQFF. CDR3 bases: TGTGCCAGCAGCCCCGGCTTGGGGGAGCAGTTCTTC. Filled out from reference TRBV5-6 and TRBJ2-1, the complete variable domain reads DAGVTQSPTHLIKTRGQQVTLRCSPKSGHDTVSWYQQALGQGPQFIFQYYEEEERQRGNFPDRFSGHQFPNYSSELNVNALLLGDSALYLCASSPGLGEQFFGPGTRLTVL.

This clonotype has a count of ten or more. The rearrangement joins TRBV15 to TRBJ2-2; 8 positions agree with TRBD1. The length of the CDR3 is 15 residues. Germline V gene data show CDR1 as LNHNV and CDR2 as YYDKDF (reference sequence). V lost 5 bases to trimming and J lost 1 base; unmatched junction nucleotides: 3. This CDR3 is CATSRGQGNTGELFF. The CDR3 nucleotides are TGTGCCACCAGCCGTGGACAGGGGAACACCGGGGAGCTGTTTTTT. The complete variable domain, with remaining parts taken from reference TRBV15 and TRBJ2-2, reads DAMVIQNPRYQVTQFGKPVTLSCSQTLNHNVMYWYQQKSSQAPKLLFHYYDKDFNNEADTPDNFQSRRPNTSFCFLDIRSPGLGDTAMYLCATSRGQGNTGELFFGEGSRLTVL.

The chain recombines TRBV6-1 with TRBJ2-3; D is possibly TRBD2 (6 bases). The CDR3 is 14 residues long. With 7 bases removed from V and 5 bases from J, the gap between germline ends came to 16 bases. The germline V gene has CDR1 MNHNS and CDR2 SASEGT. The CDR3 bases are TGTGCCAGCACTTCTCGCGGGGAGAGAGATACGCAGTATTTT. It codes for CASTSRGERDTQYF.

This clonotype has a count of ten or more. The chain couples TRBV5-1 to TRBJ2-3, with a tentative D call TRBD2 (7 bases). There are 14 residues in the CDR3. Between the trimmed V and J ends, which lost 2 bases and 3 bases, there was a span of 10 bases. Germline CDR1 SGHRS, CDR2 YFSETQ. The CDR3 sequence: CASSFGGATDTQYF. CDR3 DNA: TGCGCCAGCAGCTTTGGGGGGGCAACAGATACGCAGTATTTT.

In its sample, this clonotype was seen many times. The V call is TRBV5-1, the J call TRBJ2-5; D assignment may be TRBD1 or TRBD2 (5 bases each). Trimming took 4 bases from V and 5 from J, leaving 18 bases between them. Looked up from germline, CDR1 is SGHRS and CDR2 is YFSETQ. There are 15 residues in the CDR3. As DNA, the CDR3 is TGCGCCAGCAGCCTCGGGGAGAGGGGCGGGGAGACCCAGTACTTC. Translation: CASSLGERGGETQYF.

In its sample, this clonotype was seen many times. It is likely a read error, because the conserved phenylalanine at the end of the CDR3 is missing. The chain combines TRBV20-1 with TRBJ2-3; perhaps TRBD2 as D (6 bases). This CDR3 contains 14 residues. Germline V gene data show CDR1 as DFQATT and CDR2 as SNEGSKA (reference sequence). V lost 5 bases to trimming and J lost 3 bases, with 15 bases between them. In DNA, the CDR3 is TGCAGTGCTCGGGGGACCGGGGGTACAGATACGCAGTATATT. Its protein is CSARGTGGTDTQYI.

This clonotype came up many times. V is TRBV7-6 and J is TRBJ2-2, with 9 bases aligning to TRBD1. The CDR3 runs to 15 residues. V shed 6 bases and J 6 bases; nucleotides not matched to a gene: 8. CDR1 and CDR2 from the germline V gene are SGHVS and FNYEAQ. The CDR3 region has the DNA TGTGCCAGCAGGACCGGGACAGGGAGGGCCGGGGAGCTGTTTTTT. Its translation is CASRTGTGRAGELFF.

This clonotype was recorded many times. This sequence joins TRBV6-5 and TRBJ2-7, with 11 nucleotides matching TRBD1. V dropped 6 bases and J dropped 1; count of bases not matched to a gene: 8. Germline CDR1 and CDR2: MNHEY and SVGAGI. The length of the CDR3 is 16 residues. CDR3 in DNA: TGTGCCAGCAGAACTCTAGGACAGGGGGCATCCTACGAGCAGTACTTC. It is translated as CASRTLGQGASYEQYF.

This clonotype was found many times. The CDR3: CASSYDKIAGGLNEQFF. DNA of the CDR3: TGTGCCAGCAGCTACGACAAAATAGCGGGGGGGCTCAATGAGCAGTTCTTC. The chain uses TRBV11-2 and TRBJ2-1; 11 bases align to TRBD2. The trim removed 4 bases at V and 6 bases at J, leaving 11 bases unmatched. The germline V gene encodes CDR1 SGHAT and CDR2 FQNNGV. This CDR3 contains 17 residues.

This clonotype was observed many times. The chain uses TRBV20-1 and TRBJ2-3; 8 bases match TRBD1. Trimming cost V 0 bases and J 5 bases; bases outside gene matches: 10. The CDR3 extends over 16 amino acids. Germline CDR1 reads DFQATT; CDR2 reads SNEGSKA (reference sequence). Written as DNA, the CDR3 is TGCAGTGCTAGAGATCTAGGACAGGGAAGGCAAGATACGCAGTATTTT. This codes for CSARDLGQGRQDTQYF.

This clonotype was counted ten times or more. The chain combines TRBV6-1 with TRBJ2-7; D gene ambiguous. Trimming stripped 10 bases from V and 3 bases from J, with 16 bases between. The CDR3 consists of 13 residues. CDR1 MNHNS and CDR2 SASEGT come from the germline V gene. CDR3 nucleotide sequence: TGTGCCACACTTAAGGCAGGTCTCTACGAGCAGTACTTC. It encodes CATLKAGLYEQYF.

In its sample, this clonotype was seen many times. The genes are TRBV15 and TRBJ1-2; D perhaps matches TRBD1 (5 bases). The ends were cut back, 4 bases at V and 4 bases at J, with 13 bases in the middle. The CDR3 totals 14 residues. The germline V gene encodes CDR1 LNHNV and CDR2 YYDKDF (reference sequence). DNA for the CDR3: TGTGCCACCAGCACACCTCCAGGGTCCTATGGCTACACCTTC. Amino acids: CATSTPPGSYGYTF.

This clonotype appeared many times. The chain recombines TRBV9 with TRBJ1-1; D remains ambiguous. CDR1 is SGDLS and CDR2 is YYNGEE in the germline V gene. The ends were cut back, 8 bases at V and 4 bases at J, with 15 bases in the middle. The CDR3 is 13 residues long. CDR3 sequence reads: CASRPGTSTEAFF. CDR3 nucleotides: TGTGCCAGTAGACCGGGAACGAGCACTGAAGCTTTCTTT. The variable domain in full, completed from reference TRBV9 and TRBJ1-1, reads DSGVTQTPKHLITATGQRVTLRCSPRSGDLSVYWYQQSLDQGLQFLIQYYNGEERAKGNILERFSAQQFPDLHSELNLSSLELGDSALYFCASRPGTSTEAFFGQGTRLTVV.

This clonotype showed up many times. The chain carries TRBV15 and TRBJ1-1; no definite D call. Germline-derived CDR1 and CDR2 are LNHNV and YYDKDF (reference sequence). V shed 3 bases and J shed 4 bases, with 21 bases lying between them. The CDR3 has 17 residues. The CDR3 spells CATSSQFGRFVGTEAFF. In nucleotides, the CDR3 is TGTGCCACCAGCAGTCAGTTCGGTCGATTCGTGGGCACTGAAGCTTTCTTT.

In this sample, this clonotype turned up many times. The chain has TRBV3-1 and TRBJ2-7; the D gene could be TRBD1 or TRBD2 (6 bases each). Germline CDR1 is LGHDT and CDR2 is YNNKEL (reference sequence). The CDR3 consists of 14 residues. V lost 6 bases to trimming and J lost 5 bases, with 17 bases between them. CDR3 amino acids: CASRLGGRFHEQYF. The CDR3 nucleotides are TGTGCCAGCAGGCTGGGGGGCCGGTTCCACGAGCAGTACTTC.

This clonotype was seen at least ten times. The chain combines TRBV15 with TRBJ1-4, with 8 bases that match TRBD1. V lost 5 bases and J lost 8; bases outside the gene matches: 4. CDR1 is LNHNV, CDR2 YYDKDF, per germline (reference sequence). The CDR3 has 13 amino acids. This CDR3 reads CATSRGQVEKLFF. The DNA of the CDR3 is TGTGCCACCAGCCGGGGACAGGTAGAAAAACTGTTTTTT.

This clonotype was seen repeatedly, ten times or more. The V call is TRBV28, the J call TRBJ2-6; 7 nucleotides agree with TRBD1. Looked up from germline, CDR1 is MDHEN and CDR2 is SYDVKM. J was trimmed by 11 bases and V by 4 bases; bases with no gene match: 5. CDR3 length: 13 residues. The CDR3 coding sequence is TGTGCCAGCAGTTCTGACAGGGTAGACGTCCTGACTTTC. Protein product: CASSSDRVDVLTF.

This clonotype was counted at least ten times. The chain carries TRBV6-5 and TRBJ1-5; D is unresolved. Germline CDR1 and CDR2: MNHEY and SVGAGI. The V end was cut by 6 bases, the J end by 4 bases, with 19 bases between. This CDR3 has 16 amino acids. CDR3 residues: CASSLGPGRFNQPQHF. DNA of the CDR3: TGTGCCAGCAGCCTGGGCCCCGGACGGTTTAATCAGCCCCAGCATTTT.

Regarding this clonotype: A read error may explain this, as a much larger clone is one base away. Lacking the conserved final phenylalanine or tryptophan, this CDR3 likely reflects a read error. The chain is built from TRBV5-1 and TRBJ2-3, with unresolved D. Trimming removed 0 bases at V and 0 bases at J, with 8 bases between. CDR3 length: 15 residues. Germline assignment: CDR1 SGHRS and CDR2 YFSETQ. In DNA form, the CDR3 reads TGCGCCAGCAGCTTGGAGGGCTTTAGCACAGATACGCAGTATTGT. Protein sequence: CASSLEGFSTDTQYC.

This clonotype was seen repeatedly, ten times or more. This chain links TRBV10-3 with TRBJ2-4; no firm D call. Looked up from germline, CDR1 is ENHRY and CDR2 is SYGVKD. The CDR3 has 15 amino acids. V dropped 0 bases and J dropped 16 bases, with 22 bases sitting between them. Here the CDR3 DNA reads TGTGCCATCAGTGAGTCGCTGGTTACAGCCGGTGGCCAATACTTC. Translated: CAISESLVTAGGQYF.

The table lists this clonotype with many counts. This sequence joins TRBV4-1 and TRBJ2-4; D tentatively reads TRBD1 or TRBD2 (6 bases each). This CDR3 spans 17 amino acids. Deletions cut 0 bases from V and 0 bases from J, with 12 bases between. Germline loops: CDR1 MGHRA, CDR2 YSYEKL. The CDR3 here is CASSQDLGGLAKNIQYF. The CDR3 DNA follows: TGCGCCAGCAGCCAAGACCTGGGGGGCCTAGCCAAAAACATTCAGTACTTC.

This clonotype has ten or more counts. CDR3 nucleotide sequence: TGCGCCAGCAGCTTTATTCCAAGCCAAGAGACCCAGTACTTC. Translating gives CASSFIPSQETQYF. The V gene is TRBV5-1, the J gene TRBJ2-5; D is unclear. Trimming pared 2 bases from V and 1 base from J, leaving 9 bases between. This CDR3 region has 14 residues. Germline assignment: CDR1 SGHRS and CDR2 YFSETQ. Variable domain in full (rest from reference TRBV5-1 and TRBJ2-5): KAGVTQTPRYLIKTRGQQVTLSCSPISGHRSVSWYQQTPGQGLQFLFEYFSETQRNKGNFPGRFSGRQFSNSRSEMNVSTLELGDSALYLCASSFIPSQETQYFGPGTRLLVL.

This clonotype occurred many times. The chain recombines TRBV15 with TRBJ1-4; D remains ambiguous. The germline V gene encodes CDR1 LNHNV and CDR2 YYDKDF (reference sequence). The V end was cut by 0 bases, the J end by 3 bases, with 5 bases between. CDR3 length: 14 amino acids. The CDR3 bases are TGTGCCACCAGCAGAGACAGTCCTAATGAAAAACTGTTTTTT. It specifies CATSRDSPNEKLFF.

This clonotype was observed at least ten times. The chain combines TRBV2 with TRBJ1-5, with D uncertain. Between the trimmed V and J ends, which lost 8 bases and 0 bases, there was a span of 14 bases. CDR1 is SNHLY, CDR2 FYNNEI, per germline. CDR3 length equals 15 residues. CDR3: CASRGSPLSNQPQHF. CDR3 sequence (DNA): TGTGCCAGCCGCGGCAGTCCCCTTAGCAATCAGCCCCAGCATTTT.

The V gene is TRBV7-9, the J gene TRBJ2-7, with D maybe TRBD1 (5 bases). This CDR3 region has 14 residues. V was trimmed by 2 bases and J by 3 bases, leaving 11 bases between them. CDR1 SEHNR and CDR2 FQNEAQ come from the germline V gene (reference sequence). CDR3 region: CASSLMDTYYEQYF. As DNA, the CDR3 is TGTGCCAGCAGCTTAATGGACACCTACTACGAGCAGTACTTC.

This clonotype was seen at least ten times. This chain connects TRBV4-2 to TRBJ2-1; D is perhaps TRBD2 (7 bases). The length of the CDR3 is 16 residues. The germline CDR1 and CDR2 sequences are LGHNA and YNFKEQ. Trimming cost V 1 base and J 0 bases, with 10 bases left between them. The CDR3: CASSQGAGASYNEQFF. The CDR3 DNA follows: TGTGCCAGCAGCCAAGGTGCGGGGGCCTCCTACAATGAGCAGTTCTTC.

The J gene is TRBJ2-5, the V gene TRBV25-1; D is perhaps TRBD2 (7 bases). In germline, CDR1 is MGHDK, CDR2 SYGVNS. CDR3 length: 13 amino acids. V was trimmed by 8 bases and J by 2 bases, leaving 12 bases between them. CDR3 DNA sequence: TGTGCCAGCCGACGGGGGGCGCAAGAGACCCAGTACTTC. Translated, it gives CASRRGAQETQYF. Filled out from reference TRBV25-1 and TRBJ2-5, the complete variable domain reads EADIYQTPRYLVIGTGKKITLECSQTMGHDKMYWYQQDPGMELHLIHYSYGVNSTEKGDLSSESTVSRIRTEHFPLTLESARPSHTSQYLCASRRGAQETQYFGPGTRLLVL.

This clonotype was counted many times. As DNA, the CDR3 is TGTGCCAGCAGCTTAGGGCGGACAGCTATCTACGAGCAGTACTTC. As protein: CASSLGRTAIYEQYF. This chain joins TRBV7-2 and TRBJ2-7, with D perhaps matching TRBD1 (6 bases). There are 15 residues in the CDR3. Germline V CDR1 and CDR2: SGHTA, FQGNSA. Trimming removed 1 base at V and 3 bases at J, with 13 bases between.